What follows is one T cell receptor (beta chain) and its context. What it binds is unknown. The data stem from a study of fetal regulatory T cell absence and autoimmunity. Whole-study findings and limits: TRB gene family usage was broadly similar in cord blood and pancreas. Some top pancreas TCR clones were over 95-fold enriched versus cord blood.

The survey-level immunoSEQ assay was used. Here immunoSEQ multiplex PCR was the method, and the copy in TCRdb shows in-frame clones only, minus some. This sample has approximately 46,000 clones, with around 85% found just once. Germline assignment: CDR1 SQVTM and CDR2 ANQGSEA. Trimming took off 3 bases at V and 4 bases at J, with 19 bases between the two ends. The CDR3 is made up of 16 amino acids. The receptor's source is a newborn boy with IPEX syndrome. Material for sequencing was cord blood. The genes are TRBV29-1 and TRBJ2-1; tentative D call: TRBD1 (6 bases). CDR3 in amino acids: CSVDSGRLGGYNEQFF. CDR3 coding DNA: TGCAGCGTTGATTCAGGGCGGCTAGGGGGTTACAATGAGCAGTTCTTC.